This T cell receptor beta chain was observed in a study of T cell repertoires in cytomegalovirus infection. Across the study: Evidence of both CMV infection and a matching HLA type came from public TCR beta signatures. Study-level findings and limits: The ex vivo response showed dominance by HLA-C-restricted CMV-specific TCR beta clonotypes. Identification of carriers of CMV plus the relevant HLA was performed using cumulative public TCR beta family frequency.

In its sample, this clonotype was seen many times. Its antigen remains unidentified. Germline V CDR1 and CDR2: MDHEN, SYDVKM. Trimming at V came to 10 bases and at J to 5 bases, leaving 13 bases not matched to a gene. The CDR3 runs 14 residues. One entry per CDR3 protein results from TCRdb running MiXCR on the reads. The repertoire has about 230,000 distinct CDR3 sequences, under 25% of them found once; the top ten carry around a sixth. J is TRBJ2-5 and V is TRBV28; TRBD2 matches at 7 bases. The sequenced sample consisted of CD8+ T cells from PBMCs. The receptor was isolated from a human donor in good health (CMV status not recorded). Some clones in this sample may be carry-over from other donors' samples. The CDR3 nucleotides read TGTGCCACTCTGGGGGGGACCTGGTGGGAGACCCAGTACTTC. It codes for CATLGGTWWETQYF.